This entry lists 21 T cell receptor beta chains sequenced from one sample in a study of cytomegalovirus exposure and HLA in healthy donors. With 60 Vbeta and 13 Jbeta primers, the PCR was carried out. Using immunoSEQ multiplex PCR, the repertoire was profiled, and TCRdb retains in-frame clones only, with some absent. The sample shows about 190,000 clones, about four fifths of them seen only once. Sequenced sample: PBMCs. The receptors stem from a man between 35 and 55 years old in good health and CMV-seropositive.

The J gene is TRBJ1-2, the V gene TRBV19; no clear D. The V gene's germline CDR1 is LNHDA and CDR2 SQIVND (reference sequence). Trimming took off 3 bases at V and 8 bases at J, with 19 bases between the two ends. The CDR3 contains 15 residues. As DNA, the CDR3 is TGTGCCAGTAGTATCGCCACCCACAATCGTTTCGGCTACACCTTC. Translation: CASSIATHNRFGYTF.

This chain's CDR3 is CASSTTSPGEQYF. The CDR3 nucleotides read TGTGCCAGCAGTACCACCAGCCCGGGAGAGCAGTACTTC. The genes are TRBV6-6 and TRBJ2-7; a possible D gene is TRBD2 (5 bases). The CDR3 is 13 amino acids. CDR1 MNHNY and CDR2 SVGAGI come from the germline V gene (reference sequence). Trimming took 5 bases from V and 7 from J, leaving 15 bases between them.

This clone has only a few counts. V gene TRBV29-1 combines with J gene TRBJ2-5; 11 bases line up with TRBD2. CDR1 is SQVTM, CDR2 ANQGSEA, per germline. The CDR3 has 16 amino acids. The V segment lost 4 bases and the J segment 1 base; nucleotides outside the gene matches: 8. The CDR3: CSVVELAGVRQETQYF. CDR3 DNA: TGCAGCGTTGTGGAACTAGCGGGGGTTCGCCAAGAGACCCAGTACTTC.

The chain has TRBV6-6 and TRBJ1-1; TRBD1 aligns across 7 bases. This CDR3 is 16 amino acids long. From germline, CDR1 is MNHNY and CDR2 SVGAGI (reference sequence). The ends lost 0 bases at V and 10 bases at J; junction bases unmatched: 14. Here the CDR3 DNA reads TGTGCCAGCAGTTACTCGAACCTAGGGGGCTTCGTACGAGCTTTCTTT. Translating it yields CASSYSNLGGFVRAFF.

The CDR3: CASSLGTDGANVLTF. The CDR3, as DNA: TGTGCCAGCAGCTTAGGGACAGATGGGGCCAACGTCCTGACTTTC. The rearrangement joins TRBV11-2 to TRBJ2-6; D perhaps matches TRBD1 (6 bases). The length of the CDR3 is 15 residues. V was pared by 1 base and J by 3 bases, with 7 bases between. CDR1 and CDR2 (germline): SGHAT, FQNNGV.

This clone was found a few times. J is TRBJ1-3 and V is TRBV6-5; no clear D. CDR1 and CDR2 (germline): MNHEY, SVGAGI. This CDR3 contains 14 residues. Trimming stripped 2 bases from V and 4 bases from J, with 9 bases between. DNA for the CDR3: TGTGCCAGCAGTTACAGCGGGCCCGGAAACACCATATATTTT. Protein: CASSYSGPGNTIYF.

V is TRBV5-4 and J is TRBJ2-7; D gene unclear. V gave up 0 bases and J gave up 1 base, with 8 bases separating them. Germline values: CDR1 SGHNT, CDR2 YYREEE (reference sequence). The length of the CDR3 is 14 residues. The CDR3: CASSLGVASYEQYF. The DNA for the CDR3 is TGTGCCAGCAGCTTGGGGGTAGCTTCCTACGAGCAGTACTTC.

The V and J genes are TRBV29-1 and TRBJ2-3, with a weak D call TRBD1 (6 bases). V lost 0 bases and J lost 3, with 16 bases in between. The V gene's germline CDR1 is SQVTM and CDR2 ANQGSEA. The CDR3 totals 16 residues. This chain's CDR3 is CSVEDHLRGRTDTQYF. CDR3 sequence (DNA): TGCAGCGTTGAAGACCACCTCAGGGGAAGGACAGATACGCAGTATTTT.

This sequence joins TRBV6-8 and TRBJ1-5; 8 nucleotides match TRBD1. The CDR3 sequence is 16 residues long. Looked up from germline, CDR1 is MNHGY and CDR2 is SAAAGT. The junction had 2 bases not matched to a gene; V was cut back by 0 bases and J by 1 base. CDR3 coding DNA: TGTGCCAGCAGTTACTCGGACAGGGAGAGCAATCAGCCCCAGCATTTT. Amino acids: CASSYSDRESNQPQHF.

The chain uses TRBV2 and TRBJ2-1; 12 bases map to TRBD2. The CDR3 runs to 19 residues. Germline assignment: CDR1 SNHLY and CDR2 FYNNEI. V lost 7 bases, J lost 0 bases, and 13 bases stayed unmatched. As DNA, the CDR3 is TGTGCCAGCACCCGAAGGTGGCTAGCGGGGGGGAGCTCCTACAATGAGCAGTTCTTC. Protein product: CASTRRWLAGGSSYNEQFF.

CDR3 region: CASIINRNTGELFF. CDR3 DNA sequence: TGTGCCAGCATCATAAACAGGAACACCGGGGAGCTGTTTTTT. The chain combines TRBV2 with TRBJ2-2; D is ambiguous. The CDR3 loop spans 14 amino acids. Germline V gene sequence: CDR1 SNHLY, CDR2 FYNNEI. Trimming removed 7 bases from V and 1 base from J, with 10 bases in between.

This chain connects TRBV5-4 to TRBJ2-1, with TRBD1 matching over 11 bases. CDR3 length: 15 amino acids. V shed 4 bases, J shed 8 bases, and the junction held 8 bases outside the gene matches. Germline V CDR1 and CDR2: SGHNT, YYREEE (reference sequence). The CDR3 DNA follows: TGTGCCAGCAGCGGGACAGGGGGTGTAGGGTATGAGCAGTTCTTC. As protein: CASSGTGGVGYEQFF.

The CDR3 coding sequence is TGCAGCGTGGCCGGGGGAGGGAACAATGAGCAGTTCTTC. It encodes CSVAGGGNNEQFF. V is TRBV29-1 and J is TRBJ2-1; 7 bases agree with TRBD2. This CDR3 is built from 13 residues. V trimming: 6 bases; J trimming: 5 bases; junction bases outside the gene matches: 7. The V gene's germline CDR1 is SQVTM and CDR2 ANQGSEA.

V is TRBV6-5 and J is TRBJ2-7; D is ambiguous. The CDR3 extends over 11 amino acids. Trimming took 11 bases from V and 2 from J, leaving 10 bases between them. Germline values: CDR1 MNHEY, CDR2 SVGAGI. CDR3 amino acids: CACLKPYEQYF. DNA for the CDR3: TGTGCCTGCCTTAAGCCCTACGAGCAGTACTTC.

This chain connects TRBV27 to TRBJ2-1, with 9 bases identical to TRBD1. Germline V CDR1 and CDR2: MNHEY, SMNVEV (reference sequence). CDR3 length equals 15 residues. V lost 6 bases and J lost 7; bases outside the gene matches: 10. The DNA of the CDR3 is TGTGCCAGCAGCCCGGCCGGGACAGGGAGGAATGAGCAGTTCTTC. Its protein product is CASSPAGTGRNEQFF.

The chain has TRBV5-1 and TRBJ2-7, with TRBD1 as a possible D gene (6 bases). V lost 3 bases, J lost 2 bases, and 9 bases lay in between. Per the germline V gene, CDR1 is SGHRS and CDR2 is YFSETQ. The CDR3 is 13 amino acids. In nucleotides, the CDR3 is TGCGCCAGCAGCTCGGGACAACCCTACGAGCAGTACTTC. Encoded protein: CASSSGQPYEQYF.

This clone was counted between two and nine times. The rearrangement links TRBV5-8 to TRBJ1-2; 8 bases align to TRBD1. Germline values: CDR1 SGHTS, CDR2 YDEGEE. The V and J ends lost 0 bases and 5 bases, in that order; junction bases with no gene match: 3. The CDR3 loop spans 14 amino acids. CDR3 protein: CASSLGQGTYGYTF. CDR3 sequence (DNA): TGTGCCAGCAGCTTGGGACAGGGGACTTATGGCTACACCTTC.

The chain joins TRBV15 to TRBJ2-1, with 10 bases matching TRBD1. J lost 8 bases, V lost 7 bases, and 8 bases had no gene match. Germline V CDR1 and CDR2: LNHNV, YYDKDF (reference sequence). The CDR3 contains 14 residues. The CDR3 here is CATTKDRGKYEQFF. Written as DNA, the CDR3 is TGTGCCACCACCAAGGACAGGGGGAAGTATGAGCAGTTCTTC.

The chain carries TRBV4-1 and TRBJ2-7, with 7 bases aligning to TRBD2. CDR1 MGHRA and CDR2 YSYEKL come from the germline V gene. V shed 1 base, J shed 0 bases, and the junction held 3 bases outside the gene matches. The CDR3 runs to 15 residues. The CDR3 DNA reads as TGCGCCAGCAGCCAAGTGGGCGGGAGCTCCTACGAGCAGTACTTC. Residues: CASSQVGGSSYEQYF.

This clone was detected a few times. CDR3 protein: CASSWDNPYNEQFF. The CDR3 coding sequence is TGTGCCAGCAGTTGGGACAACCCTTACAATGAGCAGTTCTTC. The rearrangement joins TRBV6-6 to TRBJ2-1; possibly TRBD1 for D (6 bases). From germline, CDR1 is MNHNY and CDR2 SVGAGI (reference sequence). This CDR3 region has 14 residues. V lost 4 bases, J lost 4 bases, and 11 bases lay in between.

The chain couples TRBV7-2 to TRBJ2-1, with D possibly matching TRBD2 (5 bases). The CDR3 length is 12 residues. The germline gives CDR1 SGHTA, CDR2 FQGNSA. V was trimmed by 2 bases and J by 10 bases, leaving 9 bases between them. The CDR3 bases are TGTGCCAGCAGCTTACTAGCTGGGGAGCAGTTCTTC. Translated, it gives CASSLLAGEQFF.